This T cell receptor beta chain was recovered during a study of cytomegalovirus exposure and HLA in healthy donors. General study findings and limits: In a later analysis, across HLA loci, associated TCR counts were highest for DRB1, lowest for HLA-C.

The PCR used 60 Vbeta and 13 Jbeta primers. Using immunoSEQ multiplex PCR, the repertoire was profiled, and TCRdb retains in-frame clones only, with some absent. The sample holds 50,000 to 65,000 clones, 70% to 80% seen once. This CDR3 has 16 amino acids. Looked up from germline, CDR1 is SGHRS and CDR2 is YFSETQ. Trimming left V 0 bases short and J 2 bases short, with 11 bases between. Points on this clone: Its target is not known.

The chain couples TRBV5-1 to TRBJ2-2, with D perhaps matching TRBD1 (6 bases). This TCR was sampled from a man aged 50 to 60 in good health and CMV-seropositive. Source material: PBMCs. The CDR3 spells CASSLVAGVNTGELFF. CDR3 nucleotide sequence: TGCGCCAGCAGCTTGGTGGCAGGGGTTAACACCGGGGAGCTGTTTTTT.